This T cell receptor beta chain was retrieved from a study of CD8 T cells in Susac syndrome. High-throughput TCR beta sequencing covered peripheral CD8+ and CD4+ T cells. Trimming took off 6 bases at V and 4 bases at J, with 13 bases between the two ends. Germline-derived CDR1 and CDR2 are MNHNY and SVGAGI (reference sequence). The CDR3 has 13 amino acids. Reverse transcription of about 0.5 to 1 ug RNA was carried out with random hexamers. Via MiXCR, TCRdb re-called the immunoSEQ multiplex PCR reads, giving one row per CDR3 protein. This table has 230,000 or so distinct CDR3 sequences, 95% appearing once.

The chain joins TRBV6-6 to TRBJ2-7; a weak D match, TRBD1 (5 bases). The sequenced sample consisted of CD4+ T cells from PBMCs. The clonotype was recovered from a human donor with multiple sclerosis. CDR3 nucleotides: TGTGCCAGCAGAGACAGAAGTAATTACGAGCAGTACTTC. This gives the protein CASRDRSNYEQYF.